This is a list of T cell receptor beta chains from one sample in a study of blood T cell repertoires in COVID-19. Here immunoSEQ multiplex PCR was the method, and the copy in TCRdb shows in-frame clones only, minus some. This sample carries a few hundred thousand clones, approximately 77% of them seen once, and the ten largest clones take under 1.2%. What was sequenced was peripheral blood. The receptors were sampled from a human donor with acute or convalescent COVID-19. The donor label of this sample is uncertain. Each CDR3 is given without its conserved first and last residue. Fields, in order: J gene, V gene, CDR3 protein.

J gene: TRBJ1-1
V gene: TRBV3-1/TRBV3-2
CDR3 protein: ASHRGTEAF

J gene: TRBJ1-2
V gene: TRBV4-1
CDR3 protein: ASSFSSSVAGGYT

J gene: TRBJ2-7
V gene: TRBV30
CDR3 protein: ASGTGTYEQY

J gene: TRBJ1-2
V gene: TRBV4-1
CDR3 protein: ASSQASRGIGDGYT

J gene: TRBJ2-3
V gene: TRBV6-5
CDR3 protein: ASSPLGSGTDTQY

J gene: TRBJ2-5
V gene: TRBV28
CDR3 protein: ASSLFVGAGTQY

J gene: TRBJ1-4
V gene: TRBV29-1
CDR3 protein: SVEDRGANEKLF

J gene: TRBJ2-2
V gene: TRBV5-1
CDR3 protein: ASSQTSGGLTGELF

J gene: TRBJ1-1
V gene: TRBV28
CDR3 protein: ASSLARRTEAF

J gene: TRBJ2-7
V gene: TRBV10-1
CDR3 protein: ASSETRPSYEQY

J gene: TRBJ1-5
V gene: TRBV2
CDR3 protein: ASSGQGMYSNQPQH

J gene: TRBJ2-5
V gene: TRBV3-1/TRBV3-2
CDR3 protein: ASTWDYSRREETQY

J gene: TRBJ2-7
V gene: TRBV29-1
CDR3 protein: SVLTDYEQY

J gene: TRBJ1-1
V gene: TRBV19
CDR3 protein: ASSARAGGRTEAF

J gene: TRBJ1-4
V gene: TRBV29-1
CDR3 protein: SVGSEEKLF

J gene: TRBJ1-5
V gene: TRBV6-1
CDR3 protein: ASSESSSRSYQPQH

J gene: TRBJ2-5
V gene: TRBV5-1
CDR3 protein: ASSLGAGVQETQY

J gene: TRBJ2-1
V gene: TRBV10-3
CDR3 protein: AIRGLAGGGDEQF

J gene: TRBJ1-1
V gene: TRBV1
CDR3 protein: TSSQDTGLNTEAF

J gene: TRBJ1-3
V gene: TRBV19
CDR3 protein: ASGTGGFAGNTIY

J gene: TRBJ1-6
V gene: TRBV2
CDR3 protein: ASSVSGGNSPLH

J gene: TRBJ1-2
V gene: TRBV2
CDR3 protein: ASVGGGAGANYGYT

J gene: TRBJ2-3
V gene: TRBV6-5
CDR3 protein: ASSYSGGALDTQY

J gene: TRBJ1-1
V gene: TRBV10-1
CDR3 protein: ASRSQMNTEAF

J gene: TRBJ1-2
V gene: TRBV7-2
CDR3 protein: ASSLTGSSSRGDT

J gene: TRBJ2-7
V gene: TRBV7-6
CDR3 protein: ASSLGGSGAGEQY

J gene: TRBJ1-1
V gene: TRBV7-6
CDR3 protein: ASSPQGGHDKAF

J gene: TRBJ1-2
V gene: TRBV5-1
CDR3 protein: ASSLGDSSYGYT

J gene: TRBJ1-5
V gene: TRBV28
CDR3 protein: ASIPQGSNQPQH

J gene: TRBJ1-1
V gene: TRBV6-2/TRBV6-3
CDR3 protein: ASSYSLSGNTEAF

J gene: TRBJ1-4
V gene: TRBV3-1/TRBV3-2
CDR3 protein: ASSQKGGRGNEKLF

J gene: TRBJ1-1
V gene: TRBV3-1/TRBV3-2
CDR3 protein: ASSQQTGNTEAF

J gene: TRBJ1-4
V gene: TRBV5-8
CDR3 protein: ASSFLQGQGNEKLF

J gene: TRBJ1-1
V gene: TRBV19
CDR3 protein: ASSVIGLGAF

J gene: TRBJ1-1
V gene: TRBV23-1
CDR3 protein: ASSQRVRPEAF

J gene: TRBJ1-6
V gene: TRBV18
CDR3 protein: ASSLGGSSSYNSPLH

J gene: TRBJ1-2
V gene: TRBV5-1
CDR3 protein: ASSRDSNYGYT

J gene: TRBJ2-3
V gene: TRBV6-2/TRBV6-3
CDR3 protein: ASSPAGGHTDTQY

J gene: TRBJ2-1
V gene: TRBV5-4
CDR3 protein: ASSLAYSSGQPYNEQF

J gene: TRBJ2-1
V gene: TRBV4-2
CDR3 protein: ASSQAPDLAVKQF

J gene: TRBJ1-2
V gene: TRBV28
CDR3 protein: ASSLTPGQGNYGYT

J gene: TRBJ2-1
V gene: TRBV5-1
CDR3 protein: ASSLRGGGTVHNEQF

J gene: TRBJ1-1
V gene: TRBV6-5
CDR3 protein: ASSYGRGQNTEAF

J gene: TRBJ2-2
V gene: TRBV6-5
CDR3 protein: ASRRGRTNTGELF

J gene: TRBJ2-7
V gene: TRBV7-8
CDR3 protein: ASSLWRDSSYEQY

J gene: TRBJ1-1
V gene: TRBV6-5
CDR3 protein: ASRYGKNTEAF

J gene: TRBJ1-4
V gene: TRBV11-3
CDR3 protein: ASREVQGAYKKLF

J gene: TRBJ2-1
V gene: TRBV13
CDR3 protein: ASSLDRSWNEQF

J gene: TRBJ1-2
V gene: TRBV19
CDR3 protein: ASSVQGARGYT

J gene: TRBJ2-1
V gene: TRBV24-1
CDR3 protein: ATSDRTSGMLRSEQF

J gene: TRBJ1-2
V gene: TRBV20-1
CDR3 protein: SARQGTLGT

J gene: TRBJ2-1
V gene: TRBV5-1
CDR3 protein: ASSYIAGSSYNEQF

J gene: TRBJ2-1
V gene: TRBV2
CDR3 protein: ASSEVLYNEQF

J gene: TRBJ2-7
V gene: TRBV29-1
CDR3 protein: SVGGLAGVRTYEQY

J gene: TRBJ1-3
V gene: TRBV7-9
CDR3 protein: ASSVGRETGNTIY

J gene: TRBJ1-5
V gene: TRBV6-5
CDR3 protein: ASSYSSQGAAQPQH

J gene: TRBJ1-4
V gene: TRBV2
CDR3 protein: ASSRQGGEKLF

J gene: TRBJ2-1
V gene: TRBV5-1
CDR3 protein: ASSLESSILNNEQF

J gene: TRBJ1-1
V gene: TRBV5-1
CDR3 protein: ASSLGHPESEAF